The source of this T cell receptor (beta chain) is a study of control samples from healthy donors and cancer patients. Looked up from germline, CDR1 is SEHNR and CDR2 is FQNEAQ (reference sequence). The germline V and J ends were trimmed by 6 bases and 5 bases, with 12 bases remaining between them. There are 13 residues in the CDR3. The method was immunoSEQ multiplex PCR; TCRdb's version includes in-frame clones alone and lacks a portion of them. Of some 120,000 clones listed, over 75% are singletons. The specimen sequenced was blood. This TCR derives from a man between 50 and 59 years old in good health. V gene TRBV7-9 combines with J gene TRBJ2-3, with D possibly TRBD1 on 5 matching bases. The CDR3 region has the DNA TGTGCCAGCAGGTCCCAGGGTCTAGATACGCAGTATTTT. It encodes CASRSQGLDTQYF.